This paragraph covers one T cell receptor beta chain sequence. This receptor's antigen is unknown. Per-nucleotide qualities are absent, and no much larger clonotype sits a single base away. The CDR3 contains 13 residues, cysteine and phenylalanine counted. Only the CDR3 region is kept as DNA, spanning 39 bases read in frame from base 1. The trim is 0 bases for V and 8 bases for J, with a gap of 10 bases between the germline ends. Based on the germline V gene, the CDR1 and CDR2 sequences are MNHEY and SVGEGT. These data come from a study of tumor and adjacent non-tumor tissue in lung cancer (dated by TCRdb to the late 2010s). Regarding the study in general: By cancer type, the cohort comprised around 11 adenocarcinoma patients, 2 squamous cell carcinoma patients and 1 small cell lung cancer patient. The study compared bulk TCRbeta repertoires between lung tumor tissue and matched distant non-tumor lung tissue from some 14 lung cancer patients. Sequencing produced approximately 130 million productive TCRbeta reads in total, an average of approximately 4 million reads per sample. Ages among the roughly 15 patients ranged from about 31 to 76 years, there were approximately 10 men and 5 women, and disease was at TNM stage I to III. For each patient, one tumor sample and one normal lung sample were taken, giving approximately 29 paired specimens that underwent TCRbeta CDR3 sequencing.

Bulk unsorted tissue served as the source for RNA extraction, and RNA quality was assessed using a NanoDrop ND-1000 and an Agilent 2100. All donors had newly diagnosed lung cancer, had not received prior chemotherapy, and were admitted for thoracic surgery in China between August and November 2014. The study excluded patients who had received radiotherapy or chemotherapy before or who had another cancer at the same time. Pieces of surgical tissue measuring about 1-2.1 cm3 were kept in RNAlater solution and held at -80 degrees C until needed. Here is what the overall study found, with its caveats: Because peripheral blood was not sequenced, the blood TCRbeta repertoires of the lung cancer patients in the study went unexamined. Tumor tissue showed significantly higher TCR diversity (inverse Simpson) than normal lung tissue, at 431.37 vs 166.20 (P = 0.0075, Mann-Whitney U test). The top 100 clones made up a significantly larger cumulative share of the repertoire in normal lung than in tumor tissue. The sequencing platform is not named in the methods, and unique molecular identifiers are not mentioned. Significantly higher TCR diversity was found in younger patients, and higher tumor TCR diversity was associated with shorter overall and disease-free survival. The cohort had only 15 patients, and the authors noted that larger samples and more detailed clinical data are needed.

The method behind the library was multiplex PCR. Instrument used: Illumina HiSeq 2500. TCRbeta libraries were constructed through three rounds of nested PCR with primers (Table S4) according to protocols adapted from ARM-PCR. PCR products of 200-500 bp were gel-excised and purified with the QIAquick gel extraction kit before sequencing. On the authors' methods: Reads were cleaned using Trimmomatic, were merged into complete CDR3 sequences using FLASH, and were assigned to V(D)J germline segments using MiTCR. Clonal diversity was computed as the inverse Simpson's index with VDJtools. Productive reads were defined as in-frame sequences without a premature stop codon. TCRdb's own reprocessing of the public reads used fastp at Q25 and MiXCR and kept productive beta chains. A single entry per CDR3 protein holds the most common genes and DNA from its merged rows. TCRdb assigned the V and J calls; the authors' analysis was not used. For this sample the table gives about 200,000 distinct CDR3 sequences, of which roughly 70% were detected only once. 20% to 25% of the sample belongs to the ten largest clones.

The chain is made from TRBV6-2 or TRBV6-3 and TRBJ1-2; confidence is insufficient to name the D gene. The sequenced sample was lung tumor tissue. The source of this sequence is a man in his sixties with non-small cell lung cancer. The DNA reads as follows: TGTGCCAGCAGTTACTCTGGCAGCCTCGGCTACACCTTC. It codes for CASSYSGSLGYTF.